This T cell receptor (beta chain) was sequenced for a study of technical replicates of blood from a few donors. The length of the CDR3 is 15 residues. V shed 9 bases, J shed 8 bases, and the junction held 15 bases outside the gene matches. Germline CDR1 is MNHNY and CDR2 is SVGAGI (reference sequence). The table lists this clone with a count of one. The data were produced by immunoSEQ multiplex PCR, yet TCRdb's version contains in-frame clones alone and is incomplete. In the table there are about 79,000 clones, around 94% of which are singletons. Sample: T cells isolated from PBMCs. This clonotype was obtained from a human donor in good health. V is TRBV6-6 and J is TRBJ2-1, with 8 bases that match TRBD2. The CDR3 nucleotides are TGTGCCAGTTTCGAAAGCGGGGGTGGGGCCCATGAGCAGTTCTTC. Residues: CASFESGGGAHEQFF.